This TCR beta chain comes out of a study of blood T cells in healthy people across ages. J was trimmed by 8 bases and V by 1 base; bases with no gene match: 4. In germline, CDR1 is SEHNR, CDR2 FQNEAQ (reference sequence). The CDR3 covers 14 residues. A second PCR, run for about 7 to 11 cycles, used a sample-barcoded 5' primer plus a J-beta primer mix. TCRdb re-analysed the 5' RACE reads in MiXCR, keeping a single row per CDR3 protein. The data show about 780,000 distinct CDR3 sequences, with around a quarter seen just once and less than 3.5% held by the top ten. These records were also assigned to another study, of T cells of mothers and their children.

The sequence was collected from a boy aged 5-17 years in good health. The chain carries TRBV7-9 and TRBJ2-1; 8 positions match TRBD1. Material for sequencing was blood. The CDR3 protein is CASSLVQGADEQFF. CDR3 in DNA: TGTGCCAGCAGCTTAGTGCAGGGGGCTGATGAGCAGTTCTTC.